In this sample, the clone carrying this TCR beta chain turned up many times. These data come from a study of CD8 T cells in ankylosing spondylitis. TCRdb redid the calling of the 5' RACE reads with MiXCR, one entry per CDR3 protein. The sample has around 140,000 distinct CDR3 sequences; roughly an eighth are singletons. Sample: blood, either unsorted or a sorted T cell fraction (not recorded which). The clonotype comes from a female donor with ankylosing spondylitis or in good health (not recorded which).

CDR3 DNA sequence: TGTGCCAGCAACCGCAGGGAGAACACTGAAGCTTTCTTT. It is translated as CASNRRENTEAFF. The V and J genes are TRBV12-3 or TRBV12-4 and TRBJ1-1; D might be TRBD1 (5 bases). V shed 7 bases and J shed 1 base, with 10 bases lying between them. The CDR3 has 13 amino acids.